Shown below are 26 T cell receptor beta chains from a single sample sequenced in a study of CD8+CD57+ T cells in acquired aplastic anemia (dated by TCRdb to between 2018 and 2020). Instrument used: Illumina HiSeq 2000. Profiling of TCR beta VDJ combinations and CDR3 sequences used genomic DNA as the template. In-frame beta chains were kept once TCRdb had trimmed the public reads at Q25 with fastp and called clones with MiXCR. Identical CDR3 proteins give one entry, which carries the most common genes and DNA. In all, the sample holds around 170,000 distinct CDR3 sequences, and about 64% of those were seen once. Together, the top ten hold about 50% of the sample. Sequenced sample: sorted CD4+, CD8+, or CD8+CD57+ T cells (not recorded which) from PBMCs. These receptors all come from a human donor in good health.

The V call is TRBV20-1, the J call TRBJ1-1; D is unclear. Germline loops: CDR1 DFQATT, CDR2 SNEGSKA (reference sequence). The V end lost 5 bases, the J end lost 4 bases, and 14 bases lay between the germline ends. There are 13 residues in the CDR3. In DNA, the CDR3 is TGCAGTGCTGATCCCCCGGACGGCACTGAAGCTTTCTTT. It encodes CSADPPDGTEAFF.

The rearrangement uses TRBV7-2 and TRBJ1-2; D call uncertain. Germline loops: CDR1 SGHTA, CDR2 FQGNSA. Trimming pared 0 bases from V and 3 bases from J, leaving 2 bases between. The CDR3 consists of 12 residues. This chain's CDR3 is CASSLADYGYTF. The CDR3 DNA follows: TGTGCCAGCAGCTTAGCAGACTATGGCTACACCTTC.

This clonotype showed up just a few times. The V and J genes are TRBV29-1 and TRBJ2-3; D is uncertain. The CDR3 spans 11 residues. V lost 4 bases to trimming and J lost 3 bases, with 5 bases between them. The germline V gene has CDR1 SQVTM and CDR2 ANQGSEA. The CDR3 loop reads CSVVETDTQYF. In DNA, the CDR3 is TGCAGCGTTGTAGAAACAGATACGCAGTATTTT.

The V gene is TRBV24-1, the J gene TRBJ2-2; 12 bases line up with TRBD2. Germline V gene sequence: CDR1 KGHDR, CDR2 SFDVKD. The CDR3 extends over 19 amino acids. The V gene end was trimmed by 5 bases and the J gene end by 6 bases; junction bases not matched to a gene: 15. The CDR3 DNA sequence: TGTGCCACCAGTGCCCAAGTAGGGCTAGCGGGGGGGGCGGCCGGGGAGCTGTTTTTT. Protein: CATSAQVGLAGGAAGELFF.

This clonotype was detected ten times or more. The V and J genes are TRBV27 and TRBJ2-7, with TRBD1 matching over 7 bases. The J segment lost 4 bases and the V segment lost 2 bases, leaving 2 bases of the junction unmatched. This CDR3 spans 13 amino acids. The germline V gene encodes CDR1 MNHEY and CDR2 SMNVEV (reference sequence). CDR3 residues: CASSLNRGYEQYF. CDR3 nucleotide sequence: TGTGCCAGCAGTTTAAACAGGGGTTACGAGCAGTACTTC.

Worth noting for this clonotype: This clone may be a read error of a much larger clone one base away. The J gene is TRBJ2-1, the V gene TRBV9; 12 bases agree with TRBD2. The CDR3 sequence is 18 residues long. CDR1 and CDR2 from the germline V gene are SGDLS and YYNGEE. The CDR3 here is CASGVAFLAGGSYNEQFF. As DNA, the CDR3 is TGTGCCAGCGGCGTAGCTTTCCTAGCGGGAGGGTCCTACAATGAGCAGTTCTTC.

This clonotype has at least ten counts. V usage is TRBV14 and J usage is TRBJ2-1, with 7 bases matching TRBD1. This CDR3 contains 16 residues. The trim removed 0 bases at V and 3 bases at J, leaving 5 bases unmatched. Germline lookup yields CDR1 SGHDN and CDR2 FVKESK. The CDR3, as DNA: TGTGCCAGCAGCCAAGATAAAGGGGGCTACTACAATGAGCAGTTCTTC. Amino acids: CASSQDKGGYYNEQFF.

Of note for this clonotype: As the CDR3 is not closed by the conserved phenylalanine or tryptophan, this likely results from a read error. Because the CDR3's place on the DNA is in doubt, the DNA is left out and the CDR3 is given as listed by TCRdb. The CDR3 loop reads CSAETGNTGELVL. The rearrangement joins TRBV29-1 to TRBJ2-2; the listed D gene, TRBD1, was not tested against the DNA. The V gene's germline CDR1 is SQVTM and CDR2 ANQGSEA. The CDR3 length equals 13 residues, ends included.

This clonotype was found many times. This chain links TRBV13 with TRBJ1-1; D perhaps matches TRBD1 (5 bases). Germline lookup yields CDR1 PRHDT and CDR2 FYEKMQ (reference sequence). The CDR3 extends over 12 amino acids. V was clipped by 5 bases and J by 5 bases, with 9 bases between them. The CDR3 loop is CASSEEGTEAFF. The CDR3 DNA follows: TGTGCCAGCAGCGAAGAGGGGACTGAAGCTTTCTTT.

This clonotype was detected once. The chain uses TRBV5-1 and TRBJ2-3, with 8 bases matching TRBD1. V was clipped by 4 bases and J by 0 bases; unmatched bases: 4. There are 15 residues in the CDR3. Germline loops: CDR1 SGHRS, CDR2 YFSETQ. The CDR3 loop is CASSHRTGSTDTQYF. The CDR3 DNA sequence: TGCGCCAGCAGCCACCGGACAGGGAGCACAGATACGCAGTATTTT. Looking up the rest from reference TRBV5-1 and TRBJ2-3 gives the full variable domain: KAGVTQTPRYLIKTRGQQVTLSCSPISGHRSVSWYQQTPGQGLQFLFEYFSETQRNKGNFPGRFSGRQFSNSRSEMNVSTLELGDSALYLCASSHRTGSTDTQYFGPGTRLTVL.

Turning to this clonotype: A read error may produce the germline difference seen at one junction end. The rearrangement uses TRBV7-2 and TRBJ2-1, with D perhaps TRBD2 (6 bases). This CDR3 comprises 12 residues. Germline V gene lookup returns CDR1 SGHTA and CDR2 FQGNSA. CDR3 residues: CASSLGQRAVFF. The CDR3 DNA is TGTGCCAGCAGCTTAGGACAGCGGGCCGTCTTTTTC.

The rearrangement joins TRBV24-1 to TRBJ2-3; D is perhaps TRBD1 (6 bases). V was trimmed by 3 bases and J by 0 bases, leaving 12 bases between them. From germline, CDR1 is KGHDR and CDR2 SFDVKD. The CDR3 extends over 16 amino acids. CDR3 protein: CATSDQQGSSTDTQYF. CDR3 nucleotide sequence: TGTGCCACCAGTGATCAACAGGGATCGAGCACAGATACGCAGTATTTT.

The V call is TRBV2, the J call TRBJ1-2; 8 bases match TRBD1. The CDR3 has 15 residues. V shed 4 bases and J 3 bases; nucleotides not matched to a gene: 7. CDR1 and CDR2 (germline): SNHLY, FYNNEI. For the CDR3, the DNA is TGTGCCAGCAGTGCCGGACAGGGCCTGGACTATGGCTACACCTTC. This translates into CASSAGQGLDYGYTF.

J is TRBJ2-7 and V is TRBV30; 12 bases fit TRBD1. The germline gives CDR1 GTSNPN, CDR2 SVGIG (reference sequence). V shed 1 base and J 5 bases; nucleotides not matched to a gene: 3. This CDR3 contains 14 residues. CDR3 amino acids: CAWSGGTGGHEQYF. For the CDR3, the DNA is TGTGCCTGGAGTGGGGGGACAGGGGGCCACGAGCAGTACTTC.

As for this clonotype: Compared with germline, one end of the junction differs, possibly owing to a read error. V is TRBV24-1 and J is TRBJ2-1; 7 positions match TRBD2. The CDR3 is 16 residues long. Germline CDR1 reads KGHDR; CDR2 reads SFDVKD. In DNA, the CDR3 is TGTGCCACCAGTGATGCCCTAGCGGAAAACTACAATGAGCAGCTCTTC. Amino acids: CATSDALAENYNEQLF.

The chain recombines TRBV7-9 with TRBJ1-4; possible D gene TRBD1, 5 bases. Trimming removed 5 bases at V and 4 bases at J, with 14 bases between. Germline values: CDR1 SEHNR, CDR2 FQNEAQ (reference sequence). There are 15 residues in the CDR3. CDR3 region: CASSPAGGNNEKLFF. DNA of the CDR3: TGTGCCAGCAGCCCTGCTGGGGGGAATAATGAAAAACTGTTTTTT.

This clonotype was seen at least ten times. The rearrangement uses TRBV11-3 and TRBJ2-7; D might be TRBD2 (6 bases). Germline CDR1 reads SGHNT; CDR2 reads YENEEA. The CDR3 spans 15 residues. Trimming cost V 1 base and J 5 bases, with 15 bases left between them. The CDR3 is CASSLVSGEGNEQYF. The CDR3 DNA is TGTGCCAGCAGCTTAGTATCGGGGGAAGGGAACGAGCAGTACTTC.

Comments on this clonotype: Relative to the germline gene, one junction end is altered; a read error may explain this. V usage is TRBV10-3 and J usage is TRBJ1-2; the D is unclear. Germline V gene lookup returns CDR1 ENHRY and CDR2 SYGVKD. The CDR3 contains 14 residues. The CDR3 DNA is TGTGCCAGCAGTGTATCCACCACCAACTATGGCTACACCTTC. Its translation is CASSVSTTNYGYTF.

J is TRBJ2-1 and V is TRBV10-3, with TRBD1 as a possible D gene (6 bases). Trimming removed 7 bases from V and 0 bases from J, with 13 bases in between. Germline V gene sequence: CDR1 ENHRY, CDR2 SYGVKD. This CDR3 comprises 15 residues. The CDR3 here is CAINPTGSSYNEQFF. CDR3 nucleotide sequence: TGTGCCATCAACCCGACAGGTAGCTCCTACAATGAGCAGTTCTTC.

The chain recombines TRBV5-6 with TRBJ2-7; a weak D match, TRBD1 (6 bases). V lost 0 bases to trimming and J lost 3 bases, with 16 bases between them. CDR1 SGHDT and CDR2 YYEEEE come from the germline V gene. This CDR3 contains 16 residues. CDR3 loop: CASSLVGAGVFYEQYF. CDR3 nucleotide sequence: TGTGCCAGCAGCTTGGTGGGGGCAGGGGTTTTCTACGAGCAGTACTTC.

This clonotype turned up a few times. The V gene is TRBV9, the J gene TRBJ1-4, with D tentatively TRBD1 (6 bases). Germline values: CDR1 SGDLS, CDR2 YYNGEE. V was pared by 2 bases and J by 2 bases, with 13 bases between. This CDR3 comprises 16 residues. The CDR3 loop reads CASSVGQGFTNEKLFF. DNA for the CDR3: TGTGCCAGCAGCGTCGGGCAGGGGTTCACTAATGAAAAACTGTTTTTT. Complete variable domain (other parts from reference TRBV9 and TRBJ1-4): DSGVTQTPKHLITATGQRVTLRCSPRSGDLSVYWYQQSLDQGLQFLIQYYNGEERAKGNILERFSAQQFPDLHSELNLSSLELGDSALYFCASSVGQGFTNEKLFFGSGTQLSVL.

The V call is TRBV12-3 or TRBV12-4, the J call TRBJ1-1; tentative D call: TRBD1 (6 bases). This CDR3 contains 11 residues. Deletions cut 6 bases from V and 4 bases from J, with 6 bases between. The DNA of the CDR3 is TGTGCCAGCAGCAGGGGCACTGAAGCTTTCTTT. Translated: CASSRGTEAFF.

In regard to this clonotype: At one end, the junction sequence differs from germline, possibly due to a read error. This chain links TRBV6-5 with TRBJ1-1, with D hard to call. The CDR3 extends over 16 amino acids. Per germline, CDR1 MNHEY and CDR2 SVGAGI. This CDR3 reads CVSSFFPTLQNTEAFF. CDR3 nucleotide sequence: TGTGTCAGCAGTTTTTTTCCGACCTTACAGAACACTGAAGCTTTCTTT.

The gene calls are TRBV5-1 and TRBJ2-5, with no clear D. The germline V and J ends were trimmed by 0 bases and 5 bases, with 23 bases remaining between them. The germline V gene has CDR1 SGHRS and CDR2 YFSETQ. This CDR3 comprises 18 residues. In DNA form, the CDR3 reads TGCGCCAGCAGCTTGGTAGTCGCGGCGGAAACTAATTGGGAGACCCAGTACTTC. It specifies CASSLVVAAETNWETQYF.

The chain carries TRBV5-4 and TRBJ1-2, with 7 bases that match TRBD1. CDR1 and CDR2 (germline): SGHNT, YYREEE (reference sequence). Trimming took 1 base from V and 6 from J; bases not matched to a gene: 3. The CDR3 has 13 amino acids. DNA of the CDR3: TGTGCCAGCAGCTTGACAGGGGTTGATGGCTACACCTTC. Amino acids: CASSLTGVDGYTF.

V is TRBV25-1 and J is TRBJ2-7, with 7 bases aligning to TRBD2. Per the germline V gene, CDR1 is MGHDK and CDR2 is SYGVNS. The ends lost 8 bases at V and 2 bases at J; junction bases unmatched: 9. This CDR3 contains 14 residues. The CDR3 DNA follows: TGTGCCAGCGGCCACGGGGGGATACCCTACGAGCAGTACTTC. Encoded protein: CASGHGGIPYEQYF.